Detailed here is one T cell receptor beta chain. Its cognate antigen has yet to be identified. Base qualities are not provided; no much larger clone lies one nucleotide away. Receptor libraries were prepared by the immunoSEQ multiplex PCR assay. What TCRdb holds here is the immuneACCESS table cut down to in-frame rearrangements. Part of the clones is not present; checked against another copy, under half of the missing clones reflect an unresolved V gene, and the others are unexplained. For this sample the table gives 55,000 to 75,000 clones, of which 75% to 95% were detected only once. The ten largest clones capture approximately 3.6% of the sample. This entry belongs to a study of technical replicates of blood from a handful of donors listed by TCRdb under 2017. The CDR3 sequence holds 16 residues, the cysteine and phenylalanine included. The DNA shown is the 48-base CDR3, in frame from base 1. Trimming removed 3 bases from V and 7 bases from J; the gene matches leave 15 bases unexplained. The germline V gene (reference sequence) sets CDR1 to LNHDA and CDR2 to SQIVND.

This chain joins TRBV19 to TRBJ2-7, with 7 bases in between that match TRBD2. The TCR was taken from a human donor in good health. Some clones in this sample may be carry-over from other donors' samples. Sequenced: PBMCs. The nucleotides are TGTGCCAGTAGTATGTCAAGGCTAGCGGACGTCTCAGAGCAGTACTTC. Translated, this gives CASSMSRLADVSEQYF.